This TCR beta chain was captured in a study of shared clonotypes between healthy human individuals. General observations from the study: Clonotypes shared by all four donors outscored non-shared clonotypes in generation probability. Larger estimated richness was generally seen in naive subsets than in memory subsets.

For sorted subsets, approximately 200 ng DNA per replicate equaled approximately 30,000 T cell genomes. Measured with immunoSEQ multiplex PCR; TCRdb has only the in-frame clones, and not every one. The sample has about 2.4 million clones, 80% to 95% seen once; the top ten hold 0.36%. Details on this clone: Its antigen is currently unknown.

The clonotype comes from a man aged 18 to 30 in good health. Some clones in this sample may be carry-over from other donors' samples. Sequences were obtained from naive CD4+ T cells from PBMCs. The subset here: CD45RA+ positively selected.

CDR3: CASRGQGWLNEQYF. CDR3 bases: TGTGCCAGCAGGGGGCAGGGGTGGCTAAACGAGCAGTACTTC. The J gene is TRBJ2-7, the V gene TRBV6-6; possibly TRBD1 for D (6 bases). With 6 bases removed from V and 5 bases from J, the gap between germline ends came to 17 bases. Germline CDR1 MNHNY, CDR2 SVGAGI (reference sequence). This CDR3 is 14 amino acids long.